The clone carrying this T cell receptor beta chain was picked up many times. The CDR3 sequence is 13 residues long. Trimming left V 8 bases short and J 2 bases short, with 10 bases between. Germline lookup yields CDR1 SGHDN and CDR2 FVKESK. This sample stems from a study of T cells of healthy individuals. TCRdb analysed the 5' RACE reads with MiXCR anew, one entry per CDR3 protein. Of around 79,000 distinct CDR3 sequences in the sample, more than 5% were seen once. The chain links TRBV14 to TRBJ2-1; the D gene is possibly TRBD1 (5 bases). The TCR originated in a female donor in good health. CDR3: CASGRGTYNEQFF. DNA of the CDR3: TGTGCCAGCGGAAGGGGAACCTACAATGAGCAGTTCTTC.